This TCR beta chain is drawn from a study of human T cells and chemical hapten exposure. The germline V gene encodes CDR1 MNHNY and CDR2 SVGAGI (reference sequence). The CDR3 is 13 amino acids. V dropped 7 bases and J dropped 6; count of bases not matched to a gene: 6. TCRdb called the RACE reads again in MiXCR, with one record for every CDR3 protein. Here the sample spans some 120,000 distinct CDR3 sequences, about 9% being singletons. The time point: healthy volunteer bleed at 2 weeks. The total RNA was obtained from whole blood that was not fractionated. This clonotype was counted at least ten times.

V is TRBV6-6 and J is TRBJ1-1; TRBD1 matches 9 bases. The sequence derives from a male donor in good health. Some clones in this sample may be carry-over from other donors' samples. Sequencing was carried out using whole blood. The CDR3 spells CASTPNRGPEAFF. CDR3 coding DNA: TGTGCCAGCACCCCCAACAGGGGGCCTGAAGCTTTCTTT.